These 24 T cell receptor beta chains were all obtained from the same sample, sequenced in a study of T cells in Graves' hyperthyroidism and ophthalmopathy. RNA transcripts served as the template for amplifying TCR beta CDR3 regions. Initially, a first-round RT-PCR of the TCR CDR3 employed the HTBI primer set. TCRdb re-called the multiplex PCR reads through MiXCR, storing one row per CDR3 protein. Of 250,000 to 400,000 distinct CDR3 sequences listed, roughly 15% are singletons. Sequenced sample: blood. These TCRs come from a woman between 40 and 55 years old with Graves' ophthalmopathy.

In this sample, this clonotype turned up many times. The chain couples TRBV7-9 to TRBJ1-2; D is possibly TRBD1 (5 bases). V lost 5 bases to trimming and J lost 3 bases, with 10 bases between them. The V gene's germline CDR1 is SEHNR and CDR2 FQNEAQ (reference sequence). This CDR3 contains 13 residues. CDR3 sequence: CASSRGTDYGYTF. The CDR3 DNA reads as TGTGCCAGCAGCCGCGGGACGGACTATGGCTACACCTTC.

V usage is TRBV4-2 and J usage is TRBJ2-2; the D gene is possibly TRBD1 (5 bases). V was shortened by 4 bases and J by 1 base, with 13 bases between the two germline ends. Germline lookup yields CDR1 LGHNA and CDR2 YNFKEQ. This CDR3 is 16 amino acids long. The CDR3 sequence is CASSLPGQGNTGELFF. CDR3 nucleotide sequence: TGTGCCAGCAGCCTTCCTGGGCAGGGGAACACCGGGGAGCTGTTTTTT.

The CDR3: CASSVPGFNQPQHF. The CDR3 DNA sequence: TGTGCCAGTAGTGTTCCCGGGTTCAATCAGCCCCAGCATTTT. The chain employs TRBV19 and TRBJ1-5, with D unclear. V lost 5 bases, J lost 3 bases, and 11 bases lay in between. This CDR3 region has 14 residues. The germline gives CDR1 LNHDA, CDR2 SQIVND (reference sequence).

The chain employs TRBV24-1 and TRBJ2-4, with D possibly TRBD2 on 6 matching bases. Germline V gene sequence: CDR1 KGHDR, CDR2 SFDVKD. The CDR3 contains 14 residues. V was pared by 6 bases and J by 3 bases, with 11 bases between. The CDR3 nucleotides read TGTGCCACCAGTCCCACCGGGGGCAAAAACATTCAGTACTTC. Protein product: CATSPTGGKNIQYF.

This clonotype was counted many times. The J gene is TRBJ1-5, the V gene TRBV12-3 or TRBV12-4; TRBD1 is a possible D gene (5 bases). The CDR3 length is 13 residues. V lost 6 bases, J lost 2 bases, and 8 bases lay in between. The CDR3 sequence: CASRGLRNQPQHF. DNA of the CDR3: TGTGCCAGCAGGGGACTGCGCAATCAGCCCCAGCATTTT.

This clonotype was recorded many times. This chain uses TRBV3-1 with TRBJ2-7; D gene unclear. The CDR3 loop spans 11 amino acids. The V gene's germline CDR1 is LGHDT and CDR2 YNNKEL (reference sequence). V was shortened by 2 bases and J by 3 bases, with 2 bases between the two germline ends. The CDR3 region has the DNA TGTGCCAGCAGCCAATACTACGAGCAGTACTTC. Protein: CASSQYYEQYF.

This clonotype was observed at least ten times. The V gene is TRBV29-1, the J gene TRBJ1-1; D call uncertain. V gave up 3 bases and J gave up 5 bases, with 16 bases separating them. The CDR3 runs 14 residues. Germline CDR1 SQVTM, CDR2 ANQGSEA. In DNA, the CDR3 is TGCAGCGTTGACGCGAACACCTGGGAAACTGAAGCTTTCTTT. It specifies CSVDANTWETEAFF.

This chain connects TRBV5-1 to TRBJ1-3, with 9 positions matching TRBD1. The trim removed 4 bases at V and 0 bases at J, leaving 5 bases unmatched. The CDR3 loop spans 16 amino acids. Germline loops: CDR1 SGHRS, CDR2 YFSETQ. The CDR3 bases are TGCGCCAGCAGCCCAGGGGGACAGGGCTCTGGAAACACCATATATTTT. Translating gives CASSPGGQGSGNTIYF. Variable domain in full (rest from reference TRBV5-1 and TRBJ1-3): KAGVTQTPRYLIKTRGQQVTLSCSPISGHRSVSWYQQTPGQGLQFLFEYFSETQRNKGNFPGRFSGRQFSNSRSEMNVSTLELGDSALYLCASSPGGQGSGNTIYFGEGSWLTVV.

The table lists this clonotype with many counts. The rearrangement uses TRBV28 and TRBJ2-7, with TRBD2 matching over 8 bases. The CDR3 covers 15 residues. Germline V gives CDR1 MDHEN, CDR2 SYDVKM. With 6 bases clipped from V and 5 bases from J, the junction kept 12 bases outside the gene matches. CDR3 in DNA: TGTGCCAGCAGCTCACAGGCTAGCGGGTCCAACGAGCAGTACTTC. Its translation is CASSSQASGSNEQYF.

The CDR3 bases are TGCAGTGCTAGAGCAGGACTAGCGGGAGGAATAGGGCCAGATACGCAGTATTTT. Translation gives CSARAGLAGGIGPDTQYF. The V and J genes are TRBV20-1 and TRBJ2-3, with TRBD2 identical over 14 bases. V was pared by 1 base and J by 4 bases, with 10 bases of the junction left unmatched. The CDR3 has 18 residues. Germline loops: CDR1 DFQATT, CDR2 SNEGSKA (reference sequence).

The CDR3 sequence: CATIRPGSFSSGNTIYF. CDR3 in DNA: TGTGCCACCATCAGACCCGGGTCCTTTTCTTCTGGAAACACCATATATTTT. The J gene is TRBJ1-3, the V gene TRBV28; D not certain. CDR1 MDHEN and CDR2 SYDVKM come from the germline V gene. The CDR3 is 17 amino acids. V dropped 10 bases and J dropped 1 base, with 23 bases sitting between them.

This clonotype was seen a handful of times. The rearrangement joins TRBV5-1 to TRBJ2-5; D is unresolved. Germline CDR1 reads SGHRS; CDR2 reads YFSETQ. This CDR3 comprises 15 residues. Trimming took off 5 bases at V and 5 bases at J, with 19 bases between the two ends. The CDR3 nucleotides are TGCGCCAGCAGAAATATGAAGGCCGCCGGGGAGACCCAGTACTTC. This codes for CASRNMKAAGETQYF. The whole variable domain, remainder taken from reference TRBV5-1 and TRBJ2-5, is KAGVTQTPRYLIKTRGQQVTLSCSPISGHRSVSWYQQTPGQGLQFLFEYFSETQRNKGNFPGRFSGRQFSNSRSEMNVSTLELGDSALYLCASRNMKAAGETQYFGPGTRLLVL.

This clonotype was found many times. The gene calls are TRBV3-1 and TRBJ1-2, with D perhaps TRBD1 (5 bases). V gave up 3 bases and J gave up 0 bases, with 11 bases separating them. The germline V gene has CDR1 LGHDT and CDR2 YNNKEL (reference sequence). This CDR3 region has 15 residues. The DNA of the CDR3 is TGTGCCAGCAGCCATATCGGGACCGCTAACTATGGCTACACCTTC. Its protein is CASSHIGTANYGYTF. Supplemented by reference TRBV3-1 and TRBJ1-2, the full variable domain reads DTAVSQTPKYLVTQMGNDKSIKCEQNLGHDTMYWYKQDSKKFLKIMFSYNNKELIINETVPNRFSPKSPDKAHLNLHINSLELGDSAVYFCASSHIGTANYGYTFGSGTRLTVV.

The chain couples TRBV19 to TRBJ1-5; D remains ambiguous. The CDR3 loop spans 16 amino acids. Trimming took off 6 bases at V and 1 base at J, with 16 bases between the two ends. CDR1 and CDR2 (germline): LNHDA, SQIVND (reference sequence). Written as DNA, the CDR3 is TGTGCCAGTAGCCCCTGGGAGGGTGGCAGCAATCAGCCCCAGCATTTT. Its translation: CASSPWEGGSNQPQHF.

This clonotype was detected many times. This chain connects TRBV2 to TRBJ2-3; D not resolved. Deletions cut 6 bases from V and 4 bases from J, with 8 bases between. The CDR3 consists of 12 residues. Germline-derived CDR1 and CDR2 are SNHLY and FYNNEI. The CDR3 spells CASSLTPDTQYF. The CDR3 DNA reads as TGTGCCAGCAGCCTTACTCCAGATACGCAGTATTTT. The whole variable domain, remainder taken from reference TRBV2 and TRBJ2-3, is EPEVTQTPSHQVTQMGQEVILRCVPISNHLYFYWYRQILGQKVEFLVSFYNNEISEKSEIFDDQFSVERPDGSNFTLKIRSTKLEDSAMYFCASSLTPDTQYFGPGTRLTVL.

The V and J genes are TRBV6-2 or TRBV6-3 and TRBJ2-2, with TRBD1 matching over 10 bases. The CDR3 totals 14 residues. Per the germline V gene, CDR1 is MNHEY and CDR2 is SVGEGT. V lost 6 bases to trimming and J lost 9 bases; unmatched junction nucleotides: 7. As DNA, the CDR3 is TGTGCCAGCAGAGGGACAGGGGAGCGCAGGGAGCTGTTTTTT. Translated, it gives CASRGTGERRELFF.

This clonotype came up a few times. J is TRBJ1-2 and V is TRBV20-1; D possibly corresponds to TRBD1 (5 bases). Trimming removed 6 bases at V and 4 bases at J, with 15 bases between. Germline CDR1 reads DFQATT; CDR2 reads SNEGSKA (reference sequence). This CDR3 is built from 13 residues. For the CDR3, the DNA is TGCAGTGCCTCGACAGCCTCGGGCTATGGCTACACCTTC. Protein product: CSASTASGYGYTF.

This clonotype has only a few counts. The rearrangement links TRBV11-1 to TRBJ1-4; D is possibly TRBD1 (5 bases). There are 15 residues in the CDR3. From germline, CDR1 is SGHAT and CDR2 FQDESV (reference sequence). Trimming removed 5 bases from V and 4 bases from J, with 14 bases in between. For the CDR3, the DNA is TGTGCCAGCAGCGCGCGGGCAGGGCGTAATGAAAAACTGTTTTTT. It encodes CASSARAGRNEKLFF.

There are many counts of this clonotype. The chain employs TRBV24-1 and TRBJ2-1, with D maybe TRBD2 (7 bases). CDR3 length equals 15 residues. The V and J ends lost 4 bases and 5 bases respectively, with 14 bases between them. Germline V gene sequence: CDR1 KGHDR, CDR2 SFDVKD. The CDR3 DNA sequence: TGTGCCACCAGTGACGGCGGGGGCCACAACAATGAGCAGTTCTTC. Protein product: CATSDGGGHNNEQFF.

This clonotype was seen more than once but under ten times. The V and J genes are TRBV7-9 and TRBJ1-5; D perhaps matches TRBD1 (5 bases). Trimming shortened V by 5 bases and J by 7 bases, and 12 bases separated the two germline ends. Germline V CDR1 and CDR2: SEHNR, FQNEAQ (reference sequence). The CDR3 runs to 13 residues. CDR3 loop: CASSQGAQQPQHF. The CDR3 DNA reads as TGTGCCAGCAGCCAAGGGGCACAGCAGCCCCAGCATTTT.

The chain uses TRBV6-5 and TRBJ2-1, with D perhaps matching TRBD1 or TRBD2 (5 bases each). The CDR3 runs to 14 residues. The V end was cut by 2 bases, the J end by 8 bases, with 13 bases between. Germline CDR1 reads MNHEY; CDR2 reads SVGAGI. As DNA, the CDR3 is TGTGCCAGCAGTTACGGTTACCTGGGGGATGAGCAGTTCTTC. This codes for CASSYGYLGDEQFF.

This clonotype occurred many times. The chain uses TRBV20-1 and TRBJ1-1; D is undetermined. CDR1 is DFQATT and CDR2 is SNEGSKA in the germline V gene (reference sequence). This CDR3 is 11 amino acids long. The CDR3 loop reads CRGRKSTEAFF. The CDR3, as DNA: TGCAGGGGAAGGAAGAGCACTGAAGCTTTCTTT.

This clonotype was counted once. The rearrangement joins TRBV28 to TRBJ2-3, with D maybe TRBD2 (6 bases). Germline-derived CDR1 and CDR2 are MDHEN and SYDVKM. V lost 6 bases and J lost 4, with 17 bases in between. The CDR3 loop spans 15 amino acids. This CDR3 reads CASSRLGRRADTQYF. The DNA for the CDR3 is TGTGCCAGCAGCCGCTTGGGCCGGAGGGCAGATACGCAGTATTTT.

In DNA form, the CDR3 reads TGTGCCAGCACGGTAAAAGAGACCCAGTACTTC. Its protein product is CASTVKETQYF. The genes are TRBV2 and TRBJ2-5; no reliable D call. Germline loops: CDR1 SNHLY, CDR2 FYNNEI. This CDR3 has 11 residues. Trimming shortened V by 7 bases and J by 3 bases, and 6 bases separated the two germline ends.